This T cell receptor beta chain stems from a study of blood T cell repertoires in COVID-19. As for the study in general: COVID-19 samples from acute and convalescent phases originated in the United States, Italy and Spain.

Per the original data handling: Reference gene primer amplification gave estimated nucleated cell counts. Only in-frame clones appear in the TCRdb table, and some are missing; sequencing was by immunoSEQ multiplex PCR. Clone size and the V and J calls come from that table; the DNA yielded D and trimming. The sample shows approximately 190,000 clones, 80% of them seen only once. The CDR3 is 20 residues long. Germline-derived CDR1 and CDR2 are SSHAT and FNYEAQ (reference sequence). V was cut by 4 bases and J by 1 base, with 25 bases left in between. The chain employs TRBV7-7 and TRBJ2-2; D is uncertain. The specimen was peripheral blood. The sequence derives from a man aged 60 to 69 with acute or convalescent COVID-19. The CDR3 reads CASSSSGYPAALENTGELFF. CDR3 coding DNA: TGTGCCAGCAGCTCCTCGGGTTACCCAGCCGCTCTGGAGAACACCGGGGAGCTGTTTTTT. Looking up the rest from reference TRBV7-7 and TRBJ2-2 gives the full variable domain: GAGVSQSPRYKVTKRGQDVTLRCDPISSHATLYWYQQALGQGPEFLTYFNYEAQPDKSGLPSDRFSAERPEGSISTLTIQRTEQRDSAMYRCASSSSGYPAALENTGELFFGEGSRLTVL.